The 30 T cell receptor beta chains below were found in one sample sequenced in a study of Ad26.COV2.S vaccination and SARS-CoV-2 variants. TCRdb's table, derived via immunoSEQ multiplex PCR, lists solely in-frame clones and lacks some. The data contain 360,000 or so clones, 89% of them seen just once; the ten biggest clones take up under 2%. As to treatment: over 15 received Ad26.COV2.S at low or high dose, single or two shots; about five received placebo; per-sample allocation not given. Sample collection was performed on day 63 after the first vaccine or placebo injection. The sequenced sample was peripheral blood, obtained in a trial of Ad26.COV2.S vaccine versus placebo. The source of these receptors is a person between 18 and 60 years old who received the Ad26.COV2.S COVID-19 vaccine or a placebo.

The V gene is TRBV27, the J gene TRBJ2-1; the match to TRBD2 covers 9 bases. The J segment lost 9 bases and the V segment lost 9 bases, leaving 12 bases of the junction unmatched. This CDR3 comprises 14 residues. CDR1 and CDR2 (germline): MNHEY, SMNVEV (reference sequence). Here the CDR3 reads CASRGAGGPREQFF. CDR3 DNA: TGTGCCAGTCGGGGGGCGGGAGGGCCACGTGAGCAGTTCTTC.

The gene calls are TRBV7-6 and TRBJ2-1; possible D gene TRBD1, 7 bases. This CDR3 has 14 residues. Germline V gene data show CDR1 as SGHVS and CDR2 as FNYEAQ. V was shortened by 1 base and J by 8 bases, with 12 bases between the two germline ends. This chain's CDR3 is CASSLEAGGYEQFF. The CDR3, as DNA: TGTGCCAGCAGCTTAGAGGCAGGGGGGTATGAGCAGTTCTTC.

V gene TRBV5-4 combines with J gene TRBJ1-2; TRBD1 matches at 10 bases. V lost 0 bases to trimming and J lost 0 bases; unmatched junction nucleotides: 2. Germline V gene sequence: CDR1 SGHNT, CDR2 YYREEE (reference sequence). This CDR3 spans 16 amino acids. The CDR3: CASSLGQGAPNYGYTF. The CDR3, as DNA: TGTGCCAGCAGCTTGGGACAGGGGGCGCCTAACTATGGCTACACCTTC.

This chain uses TRBV5-1 with TRBJ1-2, with D perhaps TRBD1 (6 bases). Germline loops: CDR1 SGHRS, CDR2 YFSETQ. Trimming stripped 0 bases from V and 1 base from J, with 13 bases between. The CDR3 length is 16 residues. CDR3 residues: CASSLVGGPSNYGYTF. Written as DNA, the CDR3 is TGCGCCAGCAGCTTGGTGGGGGGGCCGAGTAACTATGGCTACACCTTC. Together with reference TRBV5-1 and TRBJ1-2, the CDR3 gives the full variable domain: KAGVTQTPRYLIKTRGQQVTLSCSPISGHRSVSWYQQTPGQGLQFLFEYFSETQRNKGNFPGRFSGRQFSNSRSEMNVSTLELGDSALYLCASSLVGGPSNYGYTFGSGTRLTVV.

This chain joins TRBV4-1 and TRBJ1-2; 8 bases line up with TRBD1. CDR1 and CDR2 from the germline V gene are MGHRA and YSYEKL. V was clipped by 2 bases and J by 2 bases; unmatched bases: 7. This CDR3 contains 16 residues. CDR3 in DNA: TGCGCCAGCAGCCAAACCACGAGGACAGGGAACTATGGCTACACCTTC. This gives the protein CASSQTTRTGNYGYTF.

The chain links TRBV5-5 to TRBJ2-5; D perhaps matches TRBD2 (6 bases). From germline, CDR1 is SGHKS and CDR2 YYEKEE (reference sequence). With 6 bases removed from V and 3 bases from J, the gap between germline ends came to 12 bases. The CDR3 extends over 13 amino acids. The CDR3 is CASTIGGEETQYF. The CDR3, as DNA: TGTGCCAGCACTATAGGAGGGGAAGAGACCCAGTACTTC.

This rearrangement joins TRBV28 to TRBJ2-1; a possible D gene is TRBD2 (5 bases). CDR3 size: 17 residues. CDR1 is MDHEN, CDR2 SYDVKM, per germline. V was trimmed by 2 bases and J by 1 base, leaving 15 bases between them. Here the CDR3 DNA reads TGTGCCAGCAGTTTAAGGAGCTGGAGGAGATCCTACAATGAGCAGTTCTTC. Translation gives CASSLRSWRRSYNEQFF.

The chain links TRBV11-1 to TRBJ2-7, with D perhaps matching TRBD1 or TRBD2 (5 bases each). Trimming took off 1 base at V and 2 bases at J, with 9 bases between the two ends. CDR3 length: 14 residues. The V gene's germline CDR1 is SGHAT and CDR2 FQDESV (reference sequence). Here the CDR3 DNA reads TGTGCCAGCAGCTTAGGGGGGTTCGCCTACGAGCAGTACTTC. Translation gives CASSLGGFAYEQYF.

The chain combines TRBV2 with TRBJ1-1; D is ambiguous. Germline V gives CDR1 SNHLY, CDR2 FYNNEI. There are 16 residues in the CDR3. V gave up 5 bases and J gave up 4 bases, with 20 bases separating them. The CDR3 here is CASSSSVAGYITEAFF. The CDR3 coding sequence is TGTGCCAGCAGTTCCTCAGTTGCGGGATATATCACTGAAGCTTTCTTT.

This clone has only one observation. The V gene is TRBV18, the J gene TRBJ1-6; 7 positions agree with TRBD1. V was clipped by 3 bases and J by 6 bases; unmatched bases: 2. The CDR3 consists of 14 residues. Germline V CDR1 and CDR2: KGHSH, LQKENI. For the CDR3, the DNA is TGTGCCAGCTCACCTTGGGACAGTAATTCACCCCTCCACTTT. Translated: CASSPWDSNSPLHF. Complete variable domain (other parts from reference TRBV18 and TRBJ1-6): NAGVMQNPRHLVRRRGQEARLRCSPMKGHSHVYWYRQLPEEGLKFMVYLQKENIIDESGMPKERFSAEFPKEGPSILRIQQVVRGDSAAYFCASSPWDSNSPLHFGNGTRLTVT.

The genes are TRBV7-3 and TRBJ2-7; 7 bases line up with TRBD1. The CDR3 has 12 residues. V trimming: 5 bases; J trimming: 5 bases; junction bases outside the gene matches: 3. Germline V lookup: CDR1 SGHTA, CDR2 FQGTGA. CDR3 loop: CASSPTGDEQYF. CDR3 DNA: TGTGCCAGCAGCCCCACAGGGGACGAGCAGTACTTC. The whole variable domain, remainder taken from reference TRBV7-3 and TRBJ2-7, is GAGVSQTPSNKVTEKGKYVELRCDPISGHTALYWYRQSLGQGPEFLIYFQGTGAADDSGLPNDRFFAVRPEGSVSTLKIQRTERGDSAVYLCASSPTGDEQYFGPGTRLTVT.

V is TRBV5-6 and J is TRBJ2-3, with a tentative D call TRBD2 (5 bases). Germline CDR1 SGHDT, CDR2 YYEEEE. This CDR3 contains 15 residues. V lost 9 bases to trimming and J lost 1 base, with 18 bases between them. In nucleotides, the CDR3 is TGTGCCACCGCCTCGGGGATTGGAGGCACAGATACGCAGTATTTT. It yields the protein CATASGIGGTDTQYF.

V usage is TRBV18 and J usage is TRBJ1-3, with 8 nucleotides matching TRBD1. Looked up from germline, CDR1 is KGHSH and CDR2 is LQKENI. The junction had 4 bases not matched to a gene; V was cut back by 2 bases and J by 7 bases. This CDR3 is 14 amino acids long. The CDR3 coding sequence is TGTGCCAGCTCACCAAGGACAGGGAGGAACACCATATATTTT. It yields the protein CASSPRTGRNTIYF.

This clone has only one observation. V is TRBV21-1 and J is TRBJ1-1; the table's D call, TRBD1, was not checked against the DNA. TRBV21-1 is termed a pseudogene. CDR3 size: 15 residues. CDR3 in amino acids: CASSKNFGRDTEAFF. Written as DNA, the CDR3 is TGTGCCAGCAGCAAAAATTTTGGCAGGGACACTGAAGCTTTCTTT.

The chain combines TRBV12-3 or TRBV12-4 with TRBJ1-5; the D is unclear. V lost 3 bases and J 2 bases, leaving 5 bases between the germline ends. The CDR3 runs 13 residues. In DNA form, the CDR3 reads TGTGCCAGCAGTTTTGGGCGCAATCAGCCCCAGCATTTT. Its translation is CASSFGRNQPQHF.

The chain uses TRBV5-4 and TRBJ2-7; the D is unclear. V dropped 7 bases and J dropped 1 base, with 12 bases sitting between them. Germline V gives CDR1 SGHNT, CDR2 YYREEE (reference sequence). This CDR3 comprises 13 residues. CDR3 DNA: TGTGCCAGCCTCGACATGAAATCCTACGAGCAGTACTTC. Translated: CASLDMKSYEQYF.

This chain joins TRBV12-3 or TRBV12-4 and TRBJ1-1; 7 bases map to TRBD1. This CDR3 has 13 amino acids. Trimming removed 6 bases from V and 6 bases from J; junction bases left unmatched: 7. CDR3 residues: CASRAQGKAEAFF. As DNA, the CDR3 is TGTGCCAGCAGAGCACAGGGGAAGGCTGAAGCTTTCTTT.

The rearrangement joins TRBV2 to TRBJ2-7; possibly TRBD1 for D (5 bases). The CDR3 sequence is 15 residues long. Germline V gene sequence: CDR1 SNHLY, CDR2 FYNNEI. The V and J ends lost 5 bases and 2 bases respectively, with 16 bases between them. The chain's CDR3 is CASSSGSGATYEQYF. CDR3 DNA sequence: TGTGCCAGCAGTTCAGGGTCTGGGGCAACCTACGAGCAGTACTTC.

The gene calls are TRBV7-9 and TRBJ2-5; TRBD2 might be the D (6 bases). The length of the CDR3 is 10 residues. V was cut by 8 bases and J by 9 bases, with 10 bases left in between. In germline, CDR1 is SEHNR, CDR2 FQNEAQ (reference sequence). The CDR3 coding sequence is TGTGCCAGCGGCGGGGTGGCCCAGTACTTC. Its translation is CASGGVAQYF.

The chain links TRBV27 to TRBJ1-5; D is perhaps TRBD1 (6 bases). Per germline, CDR1 MNHEY and CDR2 SMNVEV (reference sequence). The CDR3 spans 16 residues. Trimming shortened V by 6 bases and J by 0 bases, and 15 bases separated the two germline ends. The CDR3 nucleotides read TGTGCCAGCAGCGACCGGGGGGGCCTTAGCAATCAGCCCCAGCATTTT. It specifies CASSDRGGLSNQPQHF.

This clone was observed a handful of times. For the CDR3, the DNA is TGTGCCAGCAGTCCCGACGCGACTAGCGTTACCAAGCAGTACTTC. It is translated as CASSPDATSVTKQYF. The rearrangement uses TRBV7-2 and TRBJ2-7; 8 nucleotides match TRBD2. V shed 6 bases and J 8 bases; nucleotides not matched to a gene: 15. The CDR3 is 15 residues long. The germline V gene encodes CDR1 SGHTA and CDR2 FQGNSA.

The J gene is TRBJ1-1, the V gene TRBV3-1 (or the pseudogene TRBV3-2), with 8 bases matching TRBD1. CDR3 length: 16 residues. Germline CDR1 reads LGHDT; CDR2 reads YNNKEL (reference sequence). With V trimmed by 2 bases and J by 2 bases, 7 bases remained unmatched. The CDR3 sequence is CASSQLSGQGNTEAFF. As DNA, the CDR3 is TGTGCCAGCAGCCAATTAAGCGGACAGGGAAACACTGAAGCTTTCTTT.

This clone was detected once. The chain combines TRBV5-1 with TRBJ2-7; no clear D gene. Trimming stripped 4 bases from V and 6 bases from J, with 17 bases between. The CDR3 runs to 14 residues. In germline, CDR1 is SGHRS, CDR2 YFSETQ. CDR3: CASSPGPAAGEQYF. CDR3 in DNA: TGCGCCAGCAGCCCCGGTCCTGCCGCCGGCGAGCAGTACTTC. The variable domain in full, completed from reference TRBV5-1 and TRBJ2-7, reads KAGVTQTPRYLIKTRGQQVTLSCSPISGHRSVSWYQQTPGQGLQFLFEYFSETQRNKGNFPGRFSGRQFSNSRSEMNVSTLELGDSALYLCASSPGPAAGEQYFGPGTRLTVT.

This clone was recorded once. The chain employs TRBV21-1 and TRBJ1-4. TRBV21-1 is recorded as a pseudogene. This CDR3 comprises 11 residues. The CDR3 DNA follows: TGTGCCAGCAGCAAAAATGAAAAACTGTTTTTT. This translates into CASSKNEKLFF.

This clone was seen a single time. The chain couples TRBV7-9 to TRBJ1-2; D remains ambiguous. Germline V gene data show CDR1 as SEHNR and CDR2 as FQNEAQ (reference sequence). There are 13 residues in the CDR3. The V and J ends lost 8 bases and 6 bases respectively, with 16 bases between them. In nucleotides, the CDR3 is TGTGCCAGCGCCTTTCCCACCCTGAATGGCTACACCTTC. Protein sequence: CASAFPTLNGYTF.

This rearrangement joins TRBV24-1 to TRBJ2-1; weak D call: TRBD2 (6 bases). Germline CDR1 KGHDR, CDR2 SFDVKD. CDR3 size: 15 residues. V lost 1 base to trimming and J lost 6 bases, with 12 bases between them. The CDR3 region has the DNA TGTGCCACCAGTGATTTAGGAGGGGCTATCAATGAGCAGTTCTTC. Translation: CATSDLGGAINEQFF.

The chain uses TRBV30 and TRBJ1-2; no reliable D call. The CDR3 extends over 13 amino acids. V was pared by 4 bases and J by 2 bases, with 11 bases between. Germline CDR1 GTSNPN, CDR2 SVGIG (reference sequence). The CDR3 coding sequence is TGTGCCTGGACCCCGACACAGAACTATGGCTACACCTTC. Protein: CAWTPTQNYGYTF.

This clone was observed a single time. V gene TRBV9 combines with J gene TRBJ2-7, with 7 bases identical to TRBD2. CDR1 is SGDLS and CDR2 is YYNGEE in the germline V gene. This CDR3 region has 14 residues. V was clipped by 0 bases and J by 3 bases; unmatched bases: 3. This CDR3 reads CASSVGRTSYEQYF. The DNA of the CDR3 is TGTGCCAGCAGCGTAGGCAGGACTAGCTACGAGCAGTACTTC.

This clone was counted once. This chain uses TRBV3-1 (or the pseudogene TRBV3-2) with TRBJ2-1, with 11 positions matching TRBD2. The CDR3 contains 15 residues. Germline values: CDR1 LGHDT, CDR2 YNNKEL (reference sequence). The V and J ends lost 5 bases and 4 bases, in that order; junction bases with no gene match: 4. CDR3 sequence reads: CASSGGTSGYNEQFF. The CDR3 DNA sequence: TGTGCCAGCAGCGGAGGGACTAGCGGATACAATGAGCAGTTCTTC.

The DNA of the CDR3 is TGTGCCAGCAGTGAAAATTTGCAGGCGCCCTCCTACGAGCAGTACTTC. It yields the protein CASSENLQAPSYEQYF. The rearrangement uses TRBV6-1 and TRBJ2-7; D is unclear. Per germline, CDR1 MNHNS and CDR2 SASEGT. This CDR3 is built from 16 residues. V lost 2 bases and J lost 0, with 14 bases in between.